This TCR beta chain was obtained from a study of blood T cells in healthy people across ages. This clonotype was recorded only once. Trimming left V 0 bases short and J 1 base short, with 9 bases between. Germline V CDR1 and CDR2: SGDLS, YYNGEE. The CDR3 is 15 residues long. For the second PCR, which ran for about 7 to 11 cycles, a sample-barcoded 5' primer and a J-beta primer mix were used. Each CDR3 protein gets one entry after TCRdb re-called the 5' RACE reads with MiXCR. The repertoire includes hundreds of thousands of distinct CDR3 sequences, around 50% of them detected once, and 13% sits in the top ten. Isolation recovered at least 6 million PBMCs from every sample.

The rearrangement links TRBV9 to TRBJ2-3; the D gene is possibly TRBD2 (5 bases). Sequencing was carried out using blood. The TCR comes from a woman of 80 years or more in good health. Here the CDR3 DNA reads TGTGCCAGCAGCGTAGTTTGGGAGCGCACAGATACGCAGTATTTT. As protein: CASSVVWERTDTQYF.